This T cell receptor beta chain came from a study of blood T cell repertoires in COVID-19. As for the study in general: Sites in the United States, Italy and Spain provided acute and convalescent COVID-19 samples. The analysed material was cDNA or gDNA that came from T cells, B-cell-depleted T cells, or PBMCs.

It was during active infection that Seattle patients were enrolled and then longitudinally followed. Under the authors' procedure: Scientists estimated how many nucleated cells there were by amplifying reference gene primers. Sequencing was performed with immunoSEQ multiplex PCR; in TCRdb, only in-frame clones are kept and a portion is missing. That table supplies the V and J calls and clone size; D and trimming were determined from the DNA. Here the sample spans hundreds of thousands of clones, roughly 88% being singletons. This clone has just a few counts. The germline gives CDR1 MNHEY, CDR2 SMNVEV (reference sequence). The CDR3 covers 15 residues. After removal of 5 bases from V and 8 bases from J, the junction contained 10 bases not matched to a gene.

The chain has TRBV27 and TRBJ2-1; TRBD2 matches 9 bases. The clonotype originates from a woman aged 70-85 years with COVID-19, enrolled during active disease. The sequencing sample was made of peripheral blood. Here the CDR3 reads CASSTTGLARYEQFF. In DNA, the CDR3 is TGTGCCAGCAGTACCACGGGACTAGCTAGGTATGAGCAGTTCTTC.